The 6 T cell receptor beta chains in this list originate from one sample, sequenced in a study of beta chain features in type 1 diabetes. All of the isolated RNA was reverse transcribed, so expressed TCRB transcripts were sequenced. Some clones are missing from TCRdb's copy, which holds only in-frame ones; the method was immunoSEQ multiplex PCR. The table records 110,000 to 150,000 clones, 6% to 7.5% of them present only once. The sample consisted of central memory CD4+ T cells from blood. The receptors derive from a woman aged 25 to 39 in good health.

The chain couples TRBV6-5 to TRBJ2-5; 7 bases match TRBD2. Germline loops: CDR1 MNHEY, CDR2 SVGAGI. CDR3 length: 15 residues. With 10 bases clipped from V and 7 bases from J, the junction kept 18 bases outside the gene matches. DNA of the CDR3: TGTGCCACCTGGAGACTAGCAACTCCCCGAGGGACCCAGTACTTC. Its protein product is CATWRLATPRGTQYF.

This clone has a handful of counts. Possible read error: a much larger clone is one base away. The chain employs TRBV6-5 and TRBJ1-1; TRBD1 might be the D (6 bases). Germline V gene sequence: CDR1 MNHEY, CDR2 SVGAGI. This CDR3 region has 13 residues. The V gene lost 5 bases and the J gene lost 4 bases, with 11 bases spanning the gap. The CDR3 bases are TGTGCCAGCAGTCAACAGGGCTCCACTGAAGCTTTCTTT. It codes for CASSQQGSTEAFF.

This clone has only a few counts. The chain has TRBV6-4 and TRBJ2-1, with 7 nucleotides matching TRBD1. The CDR3 consists of 16 residues. V lost 4 bases and J lost 7; bases outside the gene matches: 13. In germline, CDR1 is MRHNA, CDR2 SNTAGT. The CDR3 sequence: CASSAFKGAVRNEQFF. The CDR3 DNA reads TGTGCCAGCAGTGCTTTCAAGGGGGCTGTAAGGAATGAGCAGTTCTTC.

V and J are TRBV25-1 and TRBJ2-2, with 9 nucleotides matching TRBD1. The CDR3 runs to 15 residues. CDR1 MGHDK and CDR2 SYGVNS come from the germline V gene. With 7 bases clipped from V and 5 bases from J, the junction kept 8 bases outside the gene matches. Written as DNA, the CDR3 is TGTGCCAGCAACACCGGGACAGGGAAAACCGGGGAGCTGTTTTTT. It encodes CASNTGTGKTGELFF.

The chain combines TRBV7-8 with TRBJ2-3; D is ambiguous. V was shortened by 6 bases and J by 1 base, with 8 bases between the two germline ends. Germline CDR1 SGHVS, CDR2 FQNEAQ. The CDR3 totals 13 residues. The CDR3 reads CASRVGGTDTQYF. In nucleotides, the CDR3 is TGTGCCAGCAGAGTTGGAGGCACAGATACGCAGTATTTT.

V and J are TRBV28 and TRBJ2-4, with TRBD1 matching 10 bases. V shed 6 bases, J shed 7 bases, and the junction held 6 bases outside the gene matches. The CDR3 extends over 14 amino acids. Germline values: CDR1 MDHEN, CDR2 SYDVKM. This chain's CDR3 is CASSRQGASNIQYF. The CDR3 nucleotides are TGTGCCAGCAGCAGACAGGGGGCAAGTAACATTCAGTACTTC.